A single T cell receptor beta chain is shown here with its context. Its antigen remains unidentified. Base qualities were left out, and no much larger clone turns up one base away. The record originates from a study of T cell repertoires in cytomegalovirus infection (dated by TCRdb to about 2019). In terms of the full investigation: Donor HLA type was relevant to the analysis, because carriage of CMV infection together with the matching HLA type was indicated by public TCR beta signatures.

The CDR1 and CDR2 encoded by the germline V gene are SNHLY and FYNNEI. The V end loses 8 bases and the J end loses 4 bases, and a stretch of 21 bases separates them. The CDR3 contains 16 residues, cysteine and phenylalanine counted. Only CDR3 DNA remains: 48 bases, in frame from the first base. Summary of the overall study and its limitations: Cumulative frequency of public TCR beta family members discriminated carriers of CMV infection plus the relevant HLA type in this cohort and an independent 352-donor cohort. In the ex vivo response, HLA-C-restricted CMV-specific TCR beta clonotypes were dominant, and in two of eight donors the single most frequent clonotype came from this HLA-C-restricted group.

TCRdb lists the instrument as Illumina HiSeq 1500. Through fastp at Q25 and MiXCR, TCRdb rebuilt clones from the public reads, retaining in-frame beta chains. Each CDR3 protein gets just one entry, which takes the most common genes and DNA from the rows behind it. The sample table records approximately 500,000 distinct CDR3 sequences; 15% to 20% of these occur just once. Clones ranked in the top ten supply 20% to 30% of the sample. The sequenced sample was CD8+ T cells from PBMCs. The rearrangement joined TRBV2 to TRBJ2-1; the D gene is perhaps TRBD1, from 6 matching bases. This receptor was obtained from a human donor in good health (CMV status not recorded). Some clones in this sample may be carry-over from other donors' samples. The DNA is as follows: TGTGCCAGCCAGTCCGGGGCGCTGGGGGCGTACAATGAGCAGTTCTTC. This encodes CASQSGALGAYNEQFF.